This T cell receptor beta chain appears in the sequencing data of a study of T cells in Graves' hyperthyroidism and ophthalmopathy. TCR beta CDR3 region amplification was performed from RNA transcripts. The TCR CDR3 first-round RT-PCR relied on the HTBI primer set. MiXCR was run by TCRdb on the multiplex PCR reads, yielding one entry per CDR3 protein. Here the sample spans hundreds of thousands of distinct CDR3 sequences, 14% being singletons. V trimming: 2 bases; J trimming: 6 bases; junction bases outside the gene matches: 5. The CDR3 spans 15 residues. Per the germline V gene, CDR1 is SGHRS and CDR2 is YFSETQ.

The chain carries TRBV5-1 and TRBJ2-1, with 10 bases fitting TRBD2. This clonotype originated in a woman between 18 and 30 years old with Graves' hyperthyroidism. The sequenced sample consisted of blood. The chain's CDR3 is CASSFRLAGTNEQFF. The CDR3 nucleotides are TGCGCCAGCAGCTTCCGACTAGCGGGTACCAATGAGCAGTTCTTC.